The 26 T cell receptor beta chains presented below share a single source sample, sequenced in a study of cytomegalovirus exposure and HLA in healthy donors. The protocol was immunoSEQ multiplex PCR, while the TCRdb copy is restricted to in-frame clones and leaves out a portion. The sample shows 200,000 or so clones, less than 85% of them seen only once. Sequencing used PBMCs. The receptors were gathered from a young woman in good health and CMV-seronegative.

This clone has just a few counts. The gene calls are TRBV5-4 and TRBJ2-5; TRBD1 aligns across 9 bases. Per germline, CDR1 SGHNT and CDR2 YYREEE (reference sequence). The CDR3 consists of 13 residues. The ends lost 4 bases at V and 5 bases at J; junction bases unmatched: 3. This chain's CDR3 is CASSPGQGETQYF. The CDR3 nucleotides read TGTGCCAGCAGCCCGGGACAGGGTGAGACCCAGTACTTC.

The chain carries TRBV4-2 and TRBJ1-1; D is ambiguous. Trimming stripped 0 bases from V and 2 bases from J, with 10 bases between. This CDR3 has 15 residues. CDR1 and CDR2 (germline): LGHNA, YNFKEQ. The CDR3 loop is CASSQDRGLNTEAFF. CDR3 nucleotides: TGTGCCAGCAGCCAAGATCGGGGTCTAAACACTGAAGCTTTCTTT.

This clone was observed a single time. Additional DNA sequences in this sample encode the identical CDR3. This chain uses TRBV2 with TRBJ1-5; the D gene is possibly TRBD1 (6 bases). CDR1 SNHLY and CDR2 FYNNEI come from the germline V gene. The CDR3 is made up of 13 amino acids. V dropped 4 bases and J dropped 4 bases, with 8 bases sitting between them. This chain's CDR3 is CASSGGGNQPQHF. CDR3 sequence (DNA): TGTGCCAGCAGTGGAGGGGGGAATCAGCCCCAGCATTTT.

The J gene is TRBJ1-4, the V gene TRBV27, with D possibly matching TRBD1 (5 bases). Germline V gives CDR1 MNHEY, CDR2 SMNVEV (reference sequence). This CDR3 region has 17 residues. The V and J ends lost 6 bases and 4 bases respectively, with 21 bases between them. CDR3 loop: CASSLSFARGGNEKLFF. The CDR3 region has the DNA TGTGCCAGCAGCCTTTCCTTTGCGAGGGGTGGTAATGAAAAACTGTTTTTT.

The chain carries TRBV25-1 and TRBJ2-1; 8 bases fit TRBD2. Germline CDR1 MGHDK, CDR2 SYGVNS. The ends lost 3 bases at V and 4 bases at J; junction bases unmatched: 8. This CDR3 is built from 16 residues. The DNA for the CDR3 is TGTGCCAGCAGTGAGAGCGGGGGTAATAGTTACAATGAGCAGTTCTTC. This sequence encodes CASSESGGNSYNEQFF.

This clone was counted a single time. V and J are TRBV7-2 and TRBJ1-1; D not resolved. This CDR3 is built from 15 residues. Between the trimmed V and J ends, which lost 5 bases and 4 bases, there was a span of 17 bases. Germline CDR1 is SGHTA and CDR2 is FQGNSA. Written as DNA, the CDR3 is TGTGCCAGCAGCAGTCAAGGGTTCGTAGGCACTGAAGCTTTCTTT. Encoded protein: CASSSQGFVGTEAFF.

In this sample, this clone turned up many times. This chain joins TRBV2 and TRBJ2-7, with 7 bases lining up with TRBD1. This CDR3 is built from 10 residues. J lost 12 bases, V lost 6 bases, and 5 bases had no gene match. Germline V gene data show CDR1 as SNHLY and CDR2 as FYNNEI. CDR3 nucleotide sequence: TGTGCCAGCAGGTCGGGACAGCCGTACTTC. This translates into CASRSGQPYF.

This clone was detected only once. V usage is TRBV28 and J usage is TRBJ2-3; D is uncertain. This CDR3 has 13 amino acids. Germline values: CDR1 MDHEN, CDR2 SYDVKM. Trimming shortened V by 5 bases and J by 0 bases, and 6 bases separated the two germline ends. CDR3 in DNA: TGTGCCAGCAGTCCCCCGAGCACAGATACGCAGTATTTT. Residues: CASSPPSTDTQYF. The complete variable domain, with remaining parts taken from reference TRBV28 and TRBJ2-3, reads DVKVTQSSRYLVKRTGEKVFLECVQDMDHENMFWYRQDPGLGLRLIYFSYDVKMKEKGDIPEGYSVSREKKERFSLILESASTNQTSMYLCASSPPSTDTQYFGPGTRLTVL.

The rearrangement uses TRBV9 and TRBJ2-7, with 12 bases matching TRBD2. This CDR3 has 20 amino acids. V lost 3 bases, J lost 6 bases, and 22 bases stayed unmatched. Germline CDR1 reads SGDLS; CDR2 reads YYNGEE. The CDR3 nucleotides are TGTGCCAGCAGCGAAGACAACGGAGCTAGCGGGAGGGGCGGAGCTCTCGAGCAGTACTTC. This codes for CASSEDNGASGRGGALEQYF.

CDR3 nucleotides: TGTGCCAGCTCACCTCAACGACGCGACAGGGTAGAGACCCAGTACTTC. Its translation is CASSPQRRDRVETQYF. J is TRBJ2-5 and V is TRBV18, with TRBD1 identical over 7 bases. J lost 4 bases, V lost 3 bases, and 11 bases had no gene match. Germline loops: CDR1 KGHSH, CDR2 LQKENI. CDR3 length: 16 residues.

This clone was found once. The genes are TRBV27 and TRBJ2-3; TRBD2 is a possible D gene (8 bases). The ends were cut back, 0 bases at V and 6 bases at J, with 16 bases in the middle. Germline assignment: CDR1 MNHEY and CDR2 SMNVEV (reference sequence). This CDR3 comprises 16 residues. The CDR3 spells CASSLSGPGGGDTQYF. In DNA, the CDR3 is TGTGCCAGCAGTTTATCGGGCCCGGGAGGGGGCGATACGCAGTATTTT.

This clone appeared a few times. The chain employs TRBV16 and TRBJ1-6; 7 nucleotides align to TRBD1. This CDR3 region has 15 residues. In germline, CDR1 is KGHSY, CDR2 FQNENV. The V and J ends lost 2 bases and 8 bases, in that order; junction bases with no gene match: 6. CDR3 region: CASSQPRGLDSPLHF. The CDR3 bases are TGTGCCAGCAGCCAACCCAGGGGGTTAGATTCACCCCTCCACTTT.

The sample holds one count of this clone. The chain links TRBV5-4 to TRBJ2-1, with D tentatively TRBD2 (6 bases). Trimming removed 6 bases at V and 1 base at J, with 14 bases between. The CDR3 runs to 15 residues. Per the germline V gene, CDR1 is SGHNT and CDR2 is YYREEE (reference sequence). CDR3 sequence (DNA): TGTGCCAGCAACGATCAGGGAGGATCCTACAATGAGCAGTTCTTC. Protein sequence: CASNDQGGSYNEQFF.

J is TRBJ1-4 and V is TRBV27; 11 bases align to TRBD1. Looked up from germline, CDR1 is MNHEY and CDR2 is SMNVEV (reference sequence). The CDR3 spans 16 residues. V was clipped by 3 bases and J by 1 base; unmatched bases: 1. The chain's CDR3 is CASSLGQGVTNEKLFF. The CDR3 nucleotides read TGTGCCAGCAGTTTGGGACAGGGGGTAACTAATGAAAAACTGTTTTTT.

The J gene is TRBJ1-1, the V gene TRBV4-1; TRBD1 matches 8 bases. Germline V gene sequence: CDR1 MGHRA, CDR2 YSYEKL. J lost 5 bases, V lost 4 bases, and 6 bases had no gene match. This CDR3 region has 14 residues. CDR3 amino acids: CASSPQGAGTEAFF. CDR3 nucleotides: TGCGCCAGCAGCCCTCAGGGGGCGGGAACTGAAGCTTTCTTT.

This chain connects TRBV30 to TRBJ1-1; D perhaps matches TRBD1 (6 bases). CDR3 length: 17 residues. From germline, CDR1 is GTSNPN and CDR2 SVGIG (reference sequence). V gave up 2 bases and J gave up 4 bases, with 23 bases separating them. The CDR3 DNA sequence: TGTGCCTGGAGTTCGAGTCGGCAGCCAGGGGTTGGCACTGAAGCTTTCTTT. This encodes CAWSSSRQPGVGTEAFF.

V and J are TRBV4-1 and TRBJ2-7; D ambiguous. The length of the CDR3 is 16 residues. Trimming pared 1 base from V and 0 bases from J, leaving 13 bases between. Germline CDR1 and CDR2: MGHRA and YSYEKL. The CDR3 coding sequence is TGCGCCAGCAGCCAAGTCCCTGTCCCGAGCTCCTACGAGCAGTACTTC. Amino acids: CASSQVPVPSSYEQYF.

The table lists this clone with a count of one. The gene calls are TRBV5-4 and TRBJ1-2; D unresolved. The CDR3 has 13 amino acids. Trimming removed 4 bases from V and 1 base from J, with 8 bases in between. Germline CDR1 reads SGHNT; CDR2 reads YYREEE (reference sequence). The CDR3 sequence is CASSPDGNYGYTF. The CDR3 bases are TGTGCCAGCAGCCCGGACGGTAACTATGGCTACACCTTC.

The chain recombines TRBV4-1 with TRBJ2-3; weak D call: TRBD2 (6 bases). This CDR3 comprises 12 residues. V lost 11 bases to trimming and J lost 0 bases, with 9 bases between them. Looked up from germline, CDR1 is MGHRA and CDR2 is YSYEKL. As DNA, the CDR3 is TGCGCCTCCGGGGGAAGCACAGATACGCAGTATTTT. Translated, it gives CASGGSTDTQYF.

V gene TRBV11-2 combines with J gene TRBJ2-1; the match to TRBD2 covers 12 bases. V shed 2 bases and J 4 bases; nucleotides not matched to a gene: 12. Germline-derived CDR1 and CDR2 are SGHAT and FQNNGV. CDR3 size: 19 residues. The CDR3 DNA follows: TGTGCCAGCAGCTTAAGGACCCGACTAGCGGGGGCCCTTTACAATGAGCAGTTCTTC. Protein product: CASSLRTRLAGALYNEQFF.

This rearrangement joins TRBV4-2 to TRBJ2-7; 12 bases match TRBD2. Per germline, CDR1 LGHNA and CDR2 YNFKEQ. This CDR3 spans 16 amino acids. J was trimmed by 4 bases and V by 4 bases; bases with no gene match: 8. The CDR3 here is CASSPRRTSGIYEQYF. The CDR3 bases are TGTGCCAGCAGCCCCCGTAGGACTAGCGGGATATACGAGCAGTACTTC.

This clone was found a few times. The chain carries TRBV6-1 and TRBJ1-2; D is undetermined. Germline-derived CDR1 and CDR2 are MNHNS and SASEGT. The CDR3 totals 12 residues. With 0 bases removed from V and 2 bases from J, the gap between germline ends came to 1 base. This chain's CDR3 is CASSEANYGYTF. Here the CDR3 DNA reads TGTGCCAGCAGTGAAGCAAACTATGGCTACACCTTC.

This clone was counted only a few times. This chain connects TRBV6-5 to TRBJ2-7; D tentatively reads TRBD1 or TRBD2 (5 bases each). Trimming took off 2 bases at V and 2 bases at J, with 13 bases between the two ends. Per germline, CDR1 MNHEY and CDR2 SVGAGI. The length of the CDR3 is 15 residues. CDR3 in DNA: TGTGCCAGCAGTTACGGGACGGGACCAACCTACGAGCAGTACTTC. This gives the protein CASSYGTGPTYEQYF.

A remark on this clone: Given the absence of the conserved phenylalanine or tryptophan at the CDR3 end, a read error is likely. The limits of the CDR3 on the DNA are not certain, so only TCRdb's listed CDR3 is given. The genes are TRBV29-1 and TRBJ2-7; the table's D call TRBD1 went unverified against the DNA. The CDR3 length equals 12 residues, ends included. Looked up from germline, CDR1 is SQVTM and CDR2 is ANQGSEA. This chain's CDR3 is CSVEDGGQGFLT.

The chain combines TRBV18 with TRBJ2-5; D unclear. The CDR3 spans 15 residues. Germline values: CDR1 KGHSH, CDR2 LQKENI. The V and J ends lost 2 bases and 6 bases respectively, with 16 bases between them. CDR3 nucleotides: TGTGCCAGCTCACCAGCTGTTGCGAGCAGGCAGACCCAGTACTTC. This translates into CASSPAVASRQTQYF. Drawing the rest from reference TRBV18 and TRBJ2-5, the complete variable domain is NAGVMQNPRHLVRRRGQEARLRCSPMKGHSHVYWYRQLPEEGLKFMVYLQKENIIDESGMPKERFSAEFPKEGPSILRIQQVVRGDSAAYFCASSPAVASRQTQYFGPGTRLLVL.

V and J are TRBV19 and TRBJ2-3, with 8 bases that match TRBD2. The CDR3 sequence is 16 residues long. Germline CDR1 LNHDA, CDR2 SQIVND (reference sequence). Trimming at V came to 5 bases and at J to 4 bases, leaving 11 bases not matched to a gene. The CDR3 loop reads CASSLRAGTRADTQYF. The CDR3 DNA is TGTGCCAGTAGTCTACGGGCAGGGACTAGAGCAGATACGCAGTATTTT.